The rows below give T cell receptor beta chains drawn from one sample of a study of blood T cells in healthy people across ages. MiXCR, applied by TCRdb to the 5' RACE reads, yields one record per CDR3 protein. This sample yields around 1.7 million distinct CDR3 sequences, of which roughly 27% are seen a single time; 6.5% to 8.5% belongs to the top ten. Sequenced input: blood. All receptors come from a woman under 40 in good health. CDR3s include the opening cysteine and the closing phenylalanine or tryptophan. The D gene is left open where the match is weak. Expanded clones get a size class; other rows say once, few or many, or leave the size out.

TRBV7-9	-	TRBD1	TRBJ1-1	CASSKNQGAIMNTEAFF	TGTGCCAGCAGCAAAAACCAGGGGGCCATCATGAACACTGAAGCTTTCTTT
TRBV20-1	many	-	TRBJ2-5	CSAREGGGETQYF	TGCAGCGCTCGTGAGGGGGGTGGGGAGACCCAGTACTTC
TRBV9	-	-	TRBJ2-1	CASSVGSRGGYEQFF	TGTGCCAGCAGCGTAGGTTCCAGGGGGGGCTATGAGCAGTTCTTC
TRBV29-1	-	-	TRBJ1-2	CSADDGRIYGYTF	TGCAGCGCCGATGATGGGAGGATCTATGGCTACACCTTC
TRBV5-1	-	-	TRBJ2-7	CASSRLGTNRPYEQYF	TGCGCCAGCAGCAGACTGGGCACAAACCGCCCTTACGAGCAGTACTTC
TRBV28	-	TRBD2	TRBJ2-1	CASSHTSGGYNEQFF	TGTGCCAGCAGTCACACTAGCGGGGGCTACAATGAGCAGTTCTTC
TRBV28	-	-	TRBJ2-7	CASRPPGTSHEQYF	TGTGCCAGCAGGCCTCCTGGGACATCCCACGAGCAGTACTTC
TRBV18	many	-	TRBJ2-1	CASSQPGQPYNEQFF	TGTGCCAGCTCACAACCGGGACAACCTTACAATGAGCAGTTCTTC
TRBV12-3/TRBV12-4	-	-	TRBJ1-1	CASSLVGRRTEAFF	TGTGCCAGCAGTTTAGTAGGACGCCGAACTGAAGCTTTCTTT
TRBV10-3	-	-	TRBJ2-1	CAISDPRNRDNEQFF	TGTGCCATCAGCGACCCCCGCAATAGGGACAATGAGCAGTTCTTC